This T cell receptor (beta chain) was found in a study of blood T cell repertoires in COVID-19. Generated by immunoSEQ multiplex PCR, the TCRdb table keeps only in-frame clones and is missing some. This table has approximately 89,000 clones, 85% appearing once. The CDR3 is made up of 15 amino acids. Per germline, CDR1 SNHLY and CDR2 FYNNEI. Trimming removed 2 bases from V and 2 bases from J; junction bases left unmatched: 4. This clone was observed once. The source of this sequence is a woman in her sixties or seventies with active or convalescent COVID-19. This rearrangement joins TRBV2 to TRBJ2-7; 9 nucleotides line up with TRBD2. Sequences were obtained from peripheral blood. As DNA, the CDR3 is TGTGCCAGCAGTGAACGTAGCGGGGGAGCCTACGAGCAGTACTTC. This translates into CASSERSGGAYEQYF. Combining the CDR3 with reference TRBV2 and TRBJ2-7 gives the whole variable domain EPEVTQTPSHQVTQMGQEVILRCVPISNHLYFYWYRQILGQKVEFLVSFYNNEISEKSEIFDDQFSVERPDGSNFTLKIRSTKLEDSAMYFCASSERSGGAYEQYFGPGTRLTVT.